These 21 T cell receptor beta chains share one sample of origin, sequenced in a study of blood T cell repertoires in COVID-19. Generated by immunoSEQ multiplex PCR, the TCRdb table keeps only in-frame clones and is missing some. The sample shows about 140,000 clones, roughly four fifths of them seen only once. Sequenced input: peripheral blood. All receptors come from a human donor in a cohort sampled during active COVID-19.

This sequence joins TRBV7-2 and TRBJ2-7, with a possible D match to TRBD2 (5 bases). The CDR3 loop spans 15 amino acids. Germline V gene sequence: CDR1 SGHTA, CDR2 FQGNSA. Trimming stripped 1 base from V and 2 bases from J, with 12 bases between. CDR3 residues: CASSLVLGEAYEQYF. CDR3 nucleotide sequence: TGTGCCAGCAGCTTAGTTTTGGGAGAGGCCTACGAGCAGTACTTC.

The CDR3: CASSGRVIADLTGELFF. CDR3 nucleotide sequence: TGTGCCAGCAGTGGCCGGGTGATAGCGGACCTCACCGGGGAGCTGTTTTTT. V is TRBV6-1 and J is TRBJ2-2, with D possibly being TRBD2 (6 bases). CDR3 length equals 17 residues. Germline loops: CDR1 MNHNS, CDR2 SASEGT. The V end lost 4 bases, the J end lost 4 bases, and 19 bases lay between the germline ends.

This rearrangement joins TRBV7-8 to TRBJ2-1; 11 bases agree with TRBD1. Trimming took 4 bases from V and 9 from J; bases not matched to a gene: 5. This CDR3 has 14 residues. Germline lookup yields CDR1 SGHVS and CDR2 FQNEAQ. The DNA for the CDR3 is TGTGCCAGCAGCTCCTCCGGGACAGGGGGTGAGCAGTTCTTC. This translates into CASSSSGTGGEQFF. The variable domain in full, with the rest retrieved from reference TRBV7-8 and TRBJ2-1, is GAGVSQSPRYKVAKRGQDVALRCDPISGHVSLFWYQQALGQGPEFLTYFQNEAQLDKSGLPSDRFFAERPEGSVSTLKIQRTQQEDSAVYLCASSSSGTGGEQFFGPGTRLTVL.

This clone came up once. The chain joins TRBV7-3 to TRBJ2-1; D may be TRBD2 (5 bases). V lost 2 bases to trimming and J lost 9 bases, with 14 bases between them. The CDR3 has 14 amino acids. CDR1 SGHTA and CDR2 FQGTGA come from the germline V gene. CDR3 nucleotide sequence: TGTGCCAGCAGCTTATACCCCGGAGGAGGTGAGCAGTTCTTC. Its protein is CASSLYPGGGEQFF.

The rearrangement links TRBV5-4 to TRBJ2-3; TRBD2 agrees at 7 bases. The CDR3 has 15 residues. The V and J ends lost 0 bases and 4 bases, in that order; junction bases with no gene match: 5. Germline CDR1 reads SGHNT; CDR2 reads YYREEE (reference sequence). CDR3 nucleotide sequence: TGTGCCAGCAGCTTGGGGGGAGGGCGGGCAGATACGCAGTATTTT. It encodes CASSLGGGRADTQYF. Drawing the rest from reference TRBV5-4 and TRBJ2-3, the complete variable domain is ETGVTQSPTHLIKTRGQQVTLRCSSQSGHNTVSWYQQALGQGPQFIFQYYREEENGRGNFPPRFSGLQFPNYSSELNVNALELDDSALYLCASSLGGGRADTQYFGPGTRLTVL.

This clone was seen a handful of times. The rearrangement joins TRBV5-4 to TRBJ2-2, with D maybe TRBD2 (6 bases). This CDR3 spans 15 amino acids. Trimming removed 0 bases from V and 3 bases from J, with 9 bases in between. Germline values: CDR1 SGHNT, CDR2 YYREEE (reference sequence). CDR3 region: CASSLDGLYTGELFF. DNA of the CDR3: TGTGCCAGCAGCTTGGATGGACTATACACCGGGGAGCTGTTTTTT.

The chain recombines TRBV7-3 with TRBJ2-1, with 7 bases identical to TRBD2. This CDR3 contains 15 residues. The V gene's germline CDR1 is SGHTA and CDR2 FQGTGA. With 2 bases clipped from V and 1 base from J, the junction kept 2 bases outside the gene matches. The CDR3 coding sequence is TGTGCCAGCAGCTTATTGCGGGGGTCCTACAATGAGCAGTTCTTC. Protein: CASSLLRGSYNEQFF.

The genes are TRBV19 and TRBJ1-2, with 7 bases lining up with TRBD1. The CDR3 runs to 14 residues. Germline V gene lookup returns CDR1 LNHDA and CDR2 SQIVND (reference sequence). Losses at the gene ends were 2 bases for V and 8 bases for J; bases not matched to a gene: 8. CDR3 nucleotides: TGTGCCAGTAGTATAAAACAGGGGTCGAGCGGCTACACCTTC. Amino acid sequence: CASSIKQGSSGYTF.

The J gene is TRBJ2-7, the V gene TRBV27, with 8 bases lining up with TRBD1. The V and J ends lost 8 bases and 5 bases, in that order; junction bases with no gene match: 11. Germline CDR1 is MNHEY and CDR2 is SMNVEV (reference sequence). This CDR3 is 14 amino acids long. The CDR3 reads CASRGPGQAHEQYF. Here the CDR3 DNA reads TGTGCCAGCCGAGGGCCGGGACAGGCCCACGAGCAGTACTTC.

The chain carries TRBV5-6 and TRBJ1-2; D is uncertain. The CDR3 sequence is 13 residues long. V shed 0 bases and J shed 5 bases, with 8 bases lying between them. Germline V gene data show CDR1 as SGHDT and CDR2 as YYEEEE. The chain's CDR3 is CASSLDTAYGYTF. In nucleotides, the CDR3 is TGTGCCAGCAGCTTGGACACAGCTTATGGCTACACCTTC.

The CDR3 DNA follows: TGTGCCAGTAGGCCGGCTAGCGGGCGGCCAAGCTCCTACAATGAGCAGTTCTTC. This sequence encodes CASRPASGRPSSYNEQFF. The chain recombines TRBV19 with TRBJ2-1, with 8 bases aligning to TRBD2. Germline assignment: CDR1 LNHDA and CDR2 SQIVND (reference sequence). The V and J ends lost 6 bases and 0 bases, in that order; junction bases with no gene match: 13. The CDR3 contains 18 residues.

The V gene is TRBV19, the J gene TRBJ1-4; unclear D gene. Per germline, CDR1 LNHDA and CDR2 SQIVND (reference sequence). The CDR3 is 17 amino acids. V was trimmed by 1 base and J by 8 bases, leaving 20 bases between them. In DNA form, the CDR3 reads TGTGCCAGTAGTATAGTAAGCCCGATGACCGCGGGGGAAAAACTGTTTTTT. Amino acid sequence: CASSIVSPMTAGEKLFF.

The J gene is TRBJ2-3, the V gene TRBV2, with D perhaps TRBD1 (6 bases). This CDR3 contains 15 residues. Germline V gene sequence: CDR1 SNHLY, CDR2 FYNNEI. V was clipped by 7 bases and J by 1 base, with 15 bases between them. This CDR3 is CASKASPGGTDTQYF. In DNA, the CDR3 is TGTGCCAGCAAAGCCTCCCCAGGGGGCACAGATACGCAGTATTTT.

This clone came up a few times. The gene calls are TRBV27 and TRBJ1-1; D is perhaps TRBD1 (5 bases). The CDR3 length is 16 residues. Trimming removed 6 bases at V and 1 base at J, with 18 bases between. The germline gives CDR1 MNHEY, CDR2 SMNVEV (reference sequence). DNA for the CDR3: TGTGCCAGCAGCGTTGACCCTTGGGGGGGGAACACTGAAGCTTTCTTT. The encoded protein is CASSVDPWGGNTEAFF.

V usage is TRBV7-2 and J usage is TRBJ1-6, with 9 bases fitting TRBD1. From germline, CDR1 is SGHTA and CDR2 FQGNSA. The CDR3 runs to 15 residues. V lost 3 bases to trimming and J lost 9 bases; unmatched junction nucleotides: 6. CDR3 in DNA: TGTGCCAGCAGCTTCTGGGACAGGGAGGGTTCACCCCTCCACTTT. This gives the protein CASSFWDREGSPLHF. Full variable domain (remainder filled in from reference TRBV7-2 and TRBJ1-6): GAGVSQSPSNKVTEKGKDVELRCDPISGHTALYWYRQSLGQGLEFLIYFQGNSAPDKSGLPSDRFSAERTGGSVSTLTIQRTQQEDSAVYLCASSFWDREGSPLHFGNGTRLTVT.

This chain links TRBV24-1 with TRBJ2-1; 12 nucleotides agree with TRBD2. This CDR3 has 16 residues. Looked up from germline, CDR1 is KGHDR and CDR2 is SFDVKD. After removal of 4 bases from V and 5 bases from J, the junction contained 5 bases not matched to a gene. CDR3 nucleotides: TGTGCCACCAGTGACCGGACTAGCGGGATTGACAATGAGCAGTTCTTC. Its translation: CATSDRTSGIDNEQFF.

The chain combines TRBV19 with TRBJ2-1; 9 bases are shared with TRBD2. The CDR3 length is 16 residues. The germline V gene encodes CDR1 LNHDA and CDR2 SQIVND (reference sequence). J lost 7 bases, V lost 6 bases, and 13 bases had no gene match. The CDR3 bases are TGTGCCAGTAGGCCCTTCCCGGGACTAGCCGCAAATGAGCAGTTCTTC. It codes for CASRPFPGLAANEQFF.

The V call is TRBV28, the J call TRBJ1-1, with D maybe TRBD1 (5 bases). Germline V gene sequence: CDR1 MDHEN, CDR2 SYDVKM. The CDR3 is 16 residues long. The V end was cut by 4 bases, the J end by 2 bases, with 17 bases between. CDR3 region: CASSYLKGAFNTEAFF. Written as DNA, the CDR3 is TGTGCCAGCAGTTATCTGAAAGGGGCTTTTAACACTGAAGCTTTCTTT.

This CDR3 reads CASSLSGRADSPLHF. CDR3 DNA sequence: TGCGCCAGCAGCTTGTCGGGCAGGGCCGATTCACCCCTCCACTTT. The chain links TRBV5-1 to TRBJ1-6, with a tentative D call TRBD1 (5 bases). Germline V gene lookup returns CDR1 SGHRS and CDR2 YFSETQ. The CDR3 loop spans 15 amino acids. The V end lost 1 base, the J end lost 8 bases, and 13 bases lay between the germline ends.

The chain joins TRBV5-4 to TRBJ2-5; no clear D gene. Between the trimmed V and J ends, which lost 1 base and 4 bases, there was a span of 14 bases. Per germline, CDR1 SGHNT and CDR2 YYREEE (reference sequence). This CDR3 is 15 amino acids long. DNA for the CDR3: TGTGCCAGCAGCTTGTCCGCAGGCCGCCCAGAGACCCAGTACTTC. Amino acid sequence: CASSLSAGRPETQYF.

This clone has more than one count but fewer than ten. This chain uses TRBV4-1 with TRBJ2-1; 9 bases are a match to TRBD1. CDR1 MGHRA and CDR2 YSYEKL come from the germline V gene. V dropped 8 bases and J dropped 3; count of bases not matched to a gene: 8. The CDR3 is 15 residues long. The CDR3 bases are TGCGCCAGCTCCGGACAGGGGTTGGGCTACAATGAGCAGTTCTTC. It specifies CASSGQGLGYNEQFF.